This TCR beta chain is from a study (dated by TCRdb to the early 2010s). V sheds 0 bases and J sheds 3 bases, leaving 5 bases between their ends. From its cysteine to its phenylalanine, the CDR3 spans 13 amino acids. Only the CDR3 portion is preserved as DNA: 39 bases, with reading frame beginning at the first base. About this clonotype itself: Its specific antigen is unknown. Per-base qualities were not stored, and no clone one base away is much larger.

The data were produced on an Illumina Genome Analyzer IIx. The public reads were reprocessed in TCRdb via fastp at Q25 and MiXCR, keeping in-frame beta chains. Each CDR3 protein gets just one entry, which takes the most common genes and DNA from the rows behind it. This sample lists about 7,100 distinct CDR3 sequences; around 32% were detected once. Around 23% of the sample is held by the ten biggest clonotypes. The specimen sequenced was blood. The V gene is TRBV12-3 or TRBV12-4 and the J gene is TRBJ1-1; the D gene is possibly TRBD1, with 5 bases matching. The clonotype originates from a human donor. The CDR3 reads as follows: CASSLAQDTEAFF. The DNA is as follows: TGTGCCAGCAGTTTAGCACAGGACACTGAAGCTTTCTTT.